The entry below gives a single T cell receptor beta chain sequence along with its context. What it binds is unknown. The data originate from a study of CD8+CD57+ T cells in acquired aplastic anemia. At the level of the study: Sorting CD4+ and CD8+ cells gave DNA averaging about 3.1 ug. On average, healthy donors gave about 10.8 million reads for CD4+ cells.

Genomic DNA constituted the template upon which TCR beta VDJ and CDR3 profiling was performed. TCRdb analysed the reads with MiXCR anew, one entry per CDR3 protein. This sample has 130,000 or so distinct CDR3 sequences; 35% to 50% occur once, and the top ten carry roughly 8.4%. Findings and caveats of the study: It was found that almost 30 CD8+ CDR3 sequences were shared between patients and controls.

The sequence derives from a human donor in good health, serving as a control. The specimen was sorted CD4+, CD8+, or CD8+CD57+ T cells (not recorded which) from PBMCs.

The CDR3 is CASSPEVETQYF. The CDR3 bases are TGTGCCAGCAGCCCGGAGGTAGAGACCCAGTACTTC. V and J are TRBV7-9 and TRBJ2-5; perhaps TRBD2 as D (5 bases). Between the trimmed V and J ends, which lost 5 bases and 4 bases, there was a span of 8 bases. Germline assignment: CDR1 SEHNR and CDR2 FQNEAQ (reference sequence). This CDR3 is 12 amino acids long.